One sample yielded the 19 T cell receptor beta chains listed below, sequenced in a study of somatic mutations in cytotoxic T cells in rheumatoid arthritis. The repertoire was sequenced with immunoSEQ multiplex PCR; TCRdb's copy has only in-frame clones and lacks some. This sample has roughly 20,000 clones; about 65% occur once, and the top ten carry 15% to 20%. Input material: CD8+ T cells sorted from blood. The receptor source for this set is an adult with rheumatoid arthritis.

This clone was counted a few times. This sequence joins TRBV28 and TRBJ1-5; the D gene is possibly TRBD1 (5 bases). The length of the CDR3 is 17 residues. The V gene's germline CDR1 is MDHEN and CDR2 SYDVKM. The V and J ends lost 6 bases and 6 bases respectively, with 24 bases between them. The CDR3 DNA sequence: TGTGCCAGCAGGGGGGAGATGGCGGATAGGGACTTTCAGCCCCAGCATTTT. It encodes CASRGEMADRDFQPQHF.

This chain connects TRBV7-9 to TRBJ2-4, with 13 bases identical to TRBD2. CDR1 and CDR2 from the germline V gene are SEHNR and FQNEAQ (reference sequence). V lost 5 bases, J lost 4 bases, and 2 bases stayed unmatched. The CDR3 contains 15 residues. CDR3 in amino acids: CASSETSGRKNIQYF. CDR3 DNA: TGTGCCAGCAGCGAGACTAGCGGGAGGAAAAACATTCAGTACTTC.

This chain joins TRBV2 and TRBJ2-2, with 12 nucleotides matching TRBD1. Germline lookup yields CDR1 SNHLY and CDR2 FYNNEI. The CDR3 length is 18 residues. V trimming: 7 bases; J trimming: 3 bases; junction bases outside the gene matches: 12. CDR3 residues: CASKRAGTGGVDTGELFF. DNA of the CDR3: TGTGCCAGCAAGAGGGCCGGGACAGGGGGCGTGGACACCGGGGAGCTGTTTTTT.

V and J are TRBV9 and TRBJ2-7, with D perhaps TRBD1 (7 bases). Trimming cost V 0 bases and J 4 bases, with 14 bases left between them. This CDR3 region has 15 residues. Germline-derived CDR1 and CDR2 are SGDLS and YYNGEE. CDR3: CASSVAGTAGYEQYF. The CDR3 bases are TGTGCCAGCAGCGTAGCCGGGACAGCGGGTTACGAGCAGTACTTC.

This chain connects TRBV11-2 to TRBJ2-3; D gene unclear. The CDR3 runs 14 residues. Trimming took off 2 bases at V and 1 base at J, with 7 bases between the two ends. Germline CDR1 is SGHAT and CDR2 is FQNNGV. In nucleotides, the CDR3 is TGTGCCAGCAGCTTAAGTCCGGGCACAGATACGCAGTATTTT. As protein: CASSLSPGTDTQYF.

The rearrangement joins TRBV19 to TRBJ1-1; D is perhaps TRBD1 (5 bases). Germline CDR1 and CDR2: LNHDA and SQIVND (reference sequence). V was pared by 3 bases and J by 5 bases, with 7 bases between. The CDR3 has 12 residues. CDR3 loop: CASSIEGTEAFF. The CDR3, as DNA: TGTGCCAGTAGTATCGAGGGGACTGAAGCTTTCTTT.

The chain combines TRBV5-6 with TRBJ1-1, with D maybe TRBD1 (6 bases). The CDR3 has 13 amino acids. CDR1 is SGHDT and CDR2 is YYEEEE in the germline V gene. V was cut by 4 bases and J by 6 bases, with 13 bases left in between. CDR3 residues: CASSRTNRAEAFF. CDR3 in DNA: TGTGCCAGCAGCCGTACTAACAGGGCTGAAGCTTTCTTT.

The J gene is TRBJ2-7, the V gene TRBV6-6, with TRBD2 identical over 11 bases. J lost 5 bases, V lost 5 bases, and 8 bases had no gene match. Germline V gene lookup returns CDR1 MNHNY and CDR2 SVGAGI (reference sequence). This CDR3 is built from 15 residues. The CDR3 DNA reads as TGTGCCAGCAGTCATGTAGCGGGGGGGCGCGACGAGCAGTACTTC. Translating gives CASSHVAGGRDEQYF.

CDR3 DNA sequence: TGTGCCAGCAGCCAACTACTAGGCACAGATACGCAGTATTTT. This gives the protein CASSQLLGTDTQYF. V and J are TRBV14 and TRBJ2-3; TRBD2 is a possible D gene (5 bases). The CDR3 is made up of 14 amino acids. Germline CDR1 is SGHDN and CDR2 is FVKESK. With 2 bases removed from V and 1 base from J, the gap between germline ends came to 7 bases. The full variable domain, rest sourced from reference TRBV14 and TRBJ2-3, is EAGVTQFPSHSVIEKGQTVTLRCDPISGHDNLYWYRRVMGKEIKFLLHFVKESKQDESGMPNNRFLAERTGGTYSTLKVQPAELEDSGVYFCASSQLLGTDTQYFGPGTRLTVL.

The gene calls are TRBV7-9 and TRBJ2-7; D gene uncertain. The CDR3 spans 12 residues. Germline values: CDR1 SEHNR, CDR2 FQNEAQ (reference sequence). Trimming pared 5 bases from V and 6 bases from J, leaving 11 bases between. DNA for the CDR3: TGTGCCAGCAGCCCCTTGGGTACCGAGCAGTACTTC. Its translation: CASSPLGTEQYF.

The chain employs TRBV19 and TRBJ2-5, with a weak D call TRBD1 (8 bases). The CDR3 is 15 residues long. CDR1 and CDR2 (germline): LNHDA, SQIVND (reference sequence). V was clipped by 3 bases and J by 5 bases, with 16 bases between them. The CDR3 region is CASSIPDREGETQYF. CDR3 DNA: TGTGCCAGTAGTATCCCGGACAGGGAGGGGGAGACCCAGTACTTC.

The J gene is TRBJ2-3, the V gene TRBV27; 7 bases match TRBD1. The CDR3 is 14 residues long. From germline, CDR1 is MNHEY and CDR2 SMNVEV (reference sequence). V shed 8 bases and J 1 base; nucleotides not matched to a gene: 6. The CDR3 DNA is TGTGCCAGCGGCCGACAGGGCGGCACAGATACGCAGTATTTT. This codes for CASGRQGGTDTQYF.

The CDR3 nucleotides read TGTGCCAGCAGTGAAGCGCCAGACAATAATTCACCCCTCCACTTT. Translating gives CASSEAPDNNSPLHF. This chain uses TRBV6-1 with TRBJ1-6, with no clear D. CDR3 length: 15 amino acids. Trimming removed 0 bases from V and 5 bases from J, with 8 bases in between. Germline V gene sequence: CDR1 MNHNS, CDR2 SASEGT.

The chain joins TRBV15 to TRBJ2-1; 7 positions agree with TRBD1. Germline V gene lookup returns CDR1 LNHNV and CDR2 YYDKDF (reference sequence). The CDR3 runs 17 residues. After removal of 0 bases from V and 9 bases from J, the junction contained 14 bases not matched to a gene. CDR3 in DNA: TGTGCCACCAGCAGAGACCAGACAGGGCCAAGGCGTGGTGAGCAGTTCTTC. Protein sequence: CATSRDQTGPRRGEQFF.

This clone was seen a few times. The V call is TRBV6-5, the J call TRBJ1-4; 7 bases fit TRBD1. Germline values: CDR1 MNHEY, CDR2 SVGAGI. Trimming cost V 7 bases and J 8 bases; bases outside gene matches: 10. This CDR3 spans 14 amino acids. This CDR3 is CASTQGVRVEKLFF. The CDR3 DNA follows: TGTGCCAGCACCCAGGGGGTAAGGGTAGAAAAACTGTTTTTT.

The rearrangement joins TRBV30 to TRBJ1-1; D unresolved. The CDR3 length is 12 residues. Trimming pared 4 bases from V and 2 bases from J, leaving 8 bases between. Germline V lookup: CDR1 GTSNPN, CDR2 SVGIG (reference sequence). The CDR3 protein is CAWNRRNTEAFF. The DNA for the CDR3 is TGTGCCTGGAACCGAAGAAACACTGAAGCTTTCTTT. The entire variable domain, with the rest obtained from reference TRBV30 and TRBJ1-1, is as follows: SQTIHQWPATLVQPVGSPLSLECTVEGTSNPNLYWYRQAAGRGLQLLFYSVGIGQISSEVPQNLSASRPQDRQFILSSKKLLLSDSGFYLCAWNRRNTEAFFGQGTRLTVV.

The rearrangement links TRBV4-2 to TRBJ1-4; TRBD1 aligns across 7 bases. V was clipped by 0 bases and J by 4 bases; unmatched bases: 2. Germline CDR1 and CDR2: LGHNA and YNFKEQ. CDR3 length: 15 amino acids. The CDR3 loop is CASSQEQGFNEKLFF. For the CDR3, the DNA is TGTGCCAGCAGCCAAGAACAGGGGTTTAATGAAAAACTGTTTTTT.

This clone has a handful of counts. The gene calls are TRBV5-4 and TRBJ1-1, with no clear D. This CDR3 spans 14 amino acids. CDR1 and CDR2 (germline): SGHNT, YYREEE (reference sequence). Trimming stripped 2 bases from V and 1 base from J, with 9 bases between. In DNA, the CDR3 is TGTGCCAGCAGCTTTGTTGGAGGGAACACTGAAGCTTTCTTT. Encoded protein: CASSFVGGNTEAFF.

This clone turned up a few times. J is TRBJ2-7 and V is TRBV12-5; perhaps TRBD1 as D (6 bases). This CDR3 contains 13 residues. In germline, CDR1 is LGHNT, CDR2 FRNRAP. The V end was cut by 1 base, the J end by 12 bases, with 16 bases between. In DNA form, the CDR3 reads TGTGCTAGTGGTTTGGCACTTGACAGGTCCTTGTACTTC. It yields the protein CASGLALDRSLYF.